This TCR beta chain was recovered during a study of T cell changes during pregnancy in multiple sclerosis. Libraries were prepared by immunoSEQ multiplex PCR; TCRdb keeps only in-frame clonotypes and omits some of them. The sample consists of tens of thousands of clones, approximately 92% of them appearing once. The CDR3 loop spans 18 amino acids. The J segment lost 3 bases and the V segment lost 4 bases, leaving 18 bases of the junction unmatched. Germline V gives CDR1 SGHAT, CDR2 FQNNGV. The chain joins TRBV11-2 to TRBJ2-7; 7 bases line up with TRBD1. Here the sequenced sample was CD8+ T cells from peripheral blood mononuclear cells, taken in the third trimester of pregnancy. This TCR came from a female donor with multiple sclerosis, enrolled in a pregnancy study. The DNA for the CDR3 is TGTGCCAGCAGCTCCTTCCAGACTCCGGGACAGCCACACTACGAGCAGTACTTC. This codes for CASSSFQTPGQPHYEQYF. Looking up the rest from reference TRBV11-2 and TRBJ2-7 gives the full variable domain: EAGVAQSPRYKIIEKRQSVAFWCNPISGHATLYWYQQILGQGPKLLIQFQNNGVVDDSQLPKDRFSAERLKGVDSTLKIQPAKLEDSAVYLCASSSFQTPGQPHYEQYFGPGTRLTVT.